Listed below are T cell receptor beta chains from one sample, sequenced in a study of shared clonotypes between healthy human individuals. The data were produced by immunoSEQ multiplex PCR, yet TCRdb's version contains in-frame clones alone and is incomplete. The data hold 2 million or so clones, with over 85% observed a single time. The sequencing sample was made of naive CD4+ T cells sorted from blood. These receptors came from a man aged 18 to 30 in good health. Both conserved end residues are part of each CDR3. A D gene is named only where the DNA matches it firmly. Some rows have no size entry. The others give once, few or many, or a class for an expanded clone.

V,size,D,length,CDR3
TRBV9,-,TRBD2,17,CASSVGLAGVGMETQYF
TRBV19,-,-,13,CASSIFKEEKLFF
TRBV30,-,-,13,CAWSGRSNQPQHF
TRBV7-9,-,-,14,CASNPAGKGDGYTF
TRBV5-1,-,-,14,CASSFRGAQDGYTF
TRBV11-1,-,-,13,CASSSQRATEAFF
TRBV5-1,-,-,15,CASSLGTFSTDTQYF
TRBV5-1,-,TRBD1,14,CASSGGQGAHGYTF
TRBV7-9,many,-,14,CASSLEQGGTEAFF
TRBV15,-,TRBD1,15,CATSREGQGTNIQYF
TRBV6-5,once,-,12,CASSYRGGGYTF
TRBV30,-,-,16,CAWGVVGSGPGNTIYF
TRBV4-1,-,-,15,CASSQDVSSYNEQFF
TRBV29-1,-,TRBD2,14,CSVAGTSGASEQFF
TRBV7-9,-,-,12,CASTPGGTEAFF
TRBV7-9,-,-,17,CASSLDYPDYMNTEAFF
TRBV7-9,-,TRBD1,13,CASKDRDNSPLHF
TRBV9,-,-,14,CASSVSSSHNEQFF
TRBV10-1,-,-,13,CASSGGSYGEQFF
TRBV28,-,-,15,CASSLPSHPFYGYTF
TRBV4-1,-,-,14,CASSQGRVAGELFF
TRBV11-2,-,-,15,CASSLASGTNYEQYF
TRBV5-4,-,-,13,CASSLFQNTEAFF
TRBV6-1,-,-,15,CASSEKVSPTETQYF
TRBV18,-,-,16,CASSLRDAGGNQPQHF
TRBV18,-,TRBD1,16,CASSPLQGAENSPLHF
TRBV2,-,-,13,CASSQDWNQPQHF
TRBV25-1,-,-,16,CASSDFRTGGTDTQYF
TRBV11-2,-,TRBD2,15,CASSPRLAGGEVQYF
TRBV7-3,-,TRBD2,15,CASSLSAGAYNEQFF
TRBV10-1,-,-,13,CASSENYNSPLHF
TRBV6-5,-,-,14,CASSYSADFYGYTF
TRBV10-3,-,TRBD1,13,CATLGTGAYEQYF
TRBV9,-,-,18,CASSVYPGVDLAKNIQYF
TRBV10-3,-,-,12,CAISGGSETQYF
TRBV19,-,-,15,CASSEGQAGNQPQHF
TRBV10-3,-,TRBD1,12,CAIRGQGDEQYF
TRBV5-4,-,TRBD2,16,CASSLTLAGGAGELFF
TRBV7-8,-,TRBD2,16,CASSLGGLAGRDTQYF
TRBV19,once,TRBD1,16,CASRRDRNLPNYGYTF
TRBV5-1,-,-,16,CASSRIFLERNTEAFF
TRBV5-6,-,-,15,CASSLEALGGTEAFF
TRBV19,-,-,12,CASSINLEPQHF
TRBV27,-,-,12,CASSSITGELFF
TRBV11-2,-,-,13,CASSPTAKWGYTF